The sequence of this T cell receptor beta chain was determined in a study of OX40 agonist ivuxolimab in advanced cancers. Some clones are missing from TCRdb's copy, which holds only in-frame ones; the method was immunoSEQ multiplex PCR. The table has approximately 74,000 clones, more than 80% seen once; the top ten hold approximately 0.49%. Trimming stripped 5 bases from V and 2 bases from J, with 10 bases between. The CDR3 runs to 13 residues. Germline assignment: CDR1 SGHRS and CDR2 YFSETQ. The TCR sequence derives from an adult with an advanced solid tumor such as melanoma, head and neck, liver or kidney cancer. V is TRBV5-1 and J is TRBJ2-5; D might be TRBD1 (6 bases). The source was CD4+ or CD8+ T cells sorted from blood, collected in a trial of the OX40 agonist ivuxolimab. The CDR3, as DNA: TGCGCCAGCAGACAGGGATCACAAGAGACCCAGTACTTC. Amino acids: CASRQGSQETQYF.